This T cell receptor beta chain was recovered during a study of glioma-infiltrating T cells after dendritic cell vaccination. Study-level background: Patients had newly diagnosed or recurrent glioblastoma and received dendritic cell vaccines.

TCRB CDR3 was amplified from 2 ug genomic DNA or less. Clones were read by immunoSEQ multiplex PCR, and TCRdb kept only the in-frame ones, dropping some. This table has about 67,000 clones, about 76% appearing once. Before vaccination, two weeks after the third vaccination, and at progression, PBMC were collected. Trimming at V came to 3 bases and at J to 6 bases, leaving 5 bases not matched to a gene. The CDR3 covers 15 residues. Germline CDR1 reads MNHNS; CDR2 reads SASEGT. Sequencing used blood, obtained before dendritic cell vaccination. The V call is TRBV6-1, the J call TRBJ1-6; 7 bases are a match to TRBD1. The clonotype originates from a human donor with glioblastoma. CDR3 sequence: CASSDDRAPNSPLHF. The CDR3 DNA follows: TGTGCCAGCAGTGACGACAGGGCACCTAATTCACCCCTCCACTTT.